Listed below are T cell receptor beta chains from one sample, sequenced in a study of vaccination and CD4 T cells after COVID-19. TCRdb reanalysed the PCR reads using MiXCR and keeps one entry per CDR3 protein. The table lists roughly 8,500 distinct CDR3 sequences, about half of them singletons. Their recognized antigens are unknown. Specimen: CD4+ T cells from blood, cultured in vitro. These receptors came from a human donor who had recovered from COVID-19. Both conserved end residues are part of each CDR3. D genes are given only for firm matches. The listing skips clone size in some rows; elsewhere it reads once, few, many or a size class.

j_call v_call clone_size d_call cdr3_aa cdr3_nt
TRBJ2-7 TRBV27 - TRBD2 CASSLLAGGSYEQYF TGTGCCAGCAGTTTACTAGCGGGAGGCTCCTACGAGCAATACTTC
TRBJ1-2 TRBV7-2 few - CASSLETGRNYGYTF TGTGCCAGCAGCTTAGAAACGGGTAGGAACTATGGCTACACCTTC
TRBJ1-2 TRBV20-1 - - CSAGREGYTF TGCAGTGCTGGCAGGGAAGGCTACACCTTC
TRBJ2-5 TRBV7-7 medium-sized - CASSPDSRVTQYF TGTGCTAGCAGCCCCGACAGTAGGGTGACCCAGTACTTC
TRBJ2-3 TRBV20-1 - - CSASVMGLYTDTQYF TGCAGTGCTAGTGTAATGGGACTGTACACAGATACGCAGTATTTT
TRBJ1-1 TRBV20-1 few TRBD1 CSARTGLVAFF TGCAGTGCAAGGACAGGGTTGGTAGCTTTCTTT
TRBJ1-2 TRBV28 - TRBD1 CASSQPGQPLSYTF TGTGCCAGCAGCCAGCCGGGACAGCCTTTGAGCTACACCTTC
TRBJ1-5 TRBV7-2 few - CASSHGGPQHF TGTGCCAGCAGCCACGGCGGGCCCCAGCATTTT
TRBJ1-1 TRBV7-3 few - CASSFSTNTEAFF TGTGCCAGTAGCTTTAGTACAAACACTGAAGCTTTCTTT
TRBJ1-1 TRBV10-3 - - CAISGTVAGNTEAFF TGTGCCATCAGTGGGACGGTGGCAGGGAACACTGAAGCTTTCTTT
TRBJ2-7 TRBV7-2 few - CASSLLTGLAYEQYF TGTGCCAGCAGCTTATTAACAGGGCTTGCCTACGAGCAGTACTTC
TRBJ2-5 TRBV20-1 few TRBD1 CSALASGTGEQTQYF TGCAGTGCCTTAGCCTCCGGGACAGGGGAGCAGACCCAGTACTTC
TRBJ1-5 TRBV7-2 - TRBD1 CASSPGTGAYQPQHF TGTGCCAGCAGCCCCGGGACAGGGGCGTATCAGCCCCAGCATTTT
TRBJ2-5 TRBV4-2 few - CASSQAGVRETQYF TGTGCCAGCAGCCAAGCGGGGGTTCGGGAGACCCAGTACTTC
TRBJ2-5 TRBV15 - - CATSRDRQETQYF TGTGCCACCAGCAGAGACAGACAAGAGACCCAGTACTTC
TRBJ1-5 TRBV20-1 few - CSARVGQSDQPQHF TGCAGTGCTAGAGTCGGACAGTCTGATCAGCCCCAGCATTTT
TRBJ2-1 TRBV7-8 few TRBD2 CASSLREGPRNEQFF TGTGCCAGCAGCTTACGGGAGGGCCCTCGCAATGAGCAGTTCTTC